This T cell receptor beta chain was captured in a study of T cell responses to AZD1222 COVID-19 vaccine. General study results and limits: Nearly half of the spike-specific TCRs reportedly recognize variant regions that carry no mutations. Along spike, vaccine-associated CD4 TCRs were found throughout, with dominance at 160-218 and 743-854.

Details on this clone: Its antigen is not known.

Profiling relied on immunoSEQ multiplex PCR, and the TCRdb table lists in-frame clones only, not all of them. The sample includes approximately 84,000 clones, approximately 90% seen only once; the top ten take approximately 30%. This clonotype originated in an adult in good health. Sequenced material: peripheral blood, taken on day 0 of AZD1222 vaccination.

This CDR3 is CASSLVPSGSRYEQYF. The CDR3 nucleotides are TGTGCCAGCAGCTTGGTTCCTAGCGGGAGCCGCTACGAGCAGTACTTC. This chain links TRBV5-6 with TRBJ2-7; 10 nucleotides agree with TRBD2. Germline CDR1 SGHDT, CDR2 YYEEEE. CDR3 size: 16 residues. J lost 3 bases, V lost 0 bases, and 6 bases had no gene match.